The following is a T cell receptor beta chain sequence with its context. Its antigen remains unknown. These data are taken from a study of Graves' ophthalmopathy and Graves' hyperthyroidism. Moderately to severely active ophthalmopathy under 3 months, CAS at least 3, NOSPECS at least 4. Thyroid ultrasound, orbital computed tomography, TRAb, serum thyroxine and clinical symptoms formed the basis of diagnosis. From fresh peripheral blood, roughly 9.3 ml in volume, the PBMCs were obtained. RNA served as the template for amplifying TCR beta CDR3 regions. The first-round RT-PCR employed HTBI primers together with the Qiagen OneStep RT-PCR kit. A multiplex PCR was then performed as the second round. TCRdb re-called the multiplex PCR reads through MiXCR, storing one row per CDR3 protein. The sample shows a few hundred thousand distinct CDR3 sequences, about a sixth of them seen only once. V lost 7 bases, J lost 2 bases, and 11 bases lay in between. The CDR3 spans 13 residues.

Study results and limitations: Ophthalmopathy progression was predicted with 70% to 71% sensitivity and approximately 72% specificity.

The specimen sequenced was peripheral blood. The gene calls are TRBV12-3 or TRBV12-4 and TRBJ1-1; D remains unclear. This TCR was recovered from an adult man with Graves' ophthalmopathy. CDR3 DNA: TGTGCCAGCAACGGCGCCAGTAACACTGAAGCTTTCTTT. The encoded protein is CASNGASNTEAFF.